This T cell receptor (beta chain) was found in a study of cytomegalovirus exposure and HLA in healthy donors. This clone was picked up one time. Looked up from germline, CDR1 is MNHEY and CDR2 is SVGAGI. The junction had 12 bases not matched to a gene; V was cut back by 6 bases and J by 7 bases. This CDR3 has 14 amino acids. It was with 60 Vbeta and 13 Jbeta primers that the PCR ran. Profiling relied on immunoSEQ multiplex PCR, and the TCRdb table lists in-frame clones only, not all of them. The sample has about 150,000 clones; 79% are singletons. The rearrangement joins TRBV6-5 to TRBJ2-7; 7 nucleotides line up with TRBD1. This TCR derives from a male donor in good health and CMV-seronegative. The material sequenced was PBMCs. This CDR3 reads CASRRQGPVGEQYF. The CDR3 DNA sequence: TGTGCCAGCAGACGACAGGGTCCGGTTGGGGAGCAGTACTTC.